This TCR beta chain was found in a study of cytomegalovirus exposure and HLA in healthy donors. General observations from the study: The study carried out a later analysis of TCR beta sequences. It associated 16,951 of them with specific HLA alleles at a false discovery rate of 0.05. For most TCR sequences rarity was the rule, although some public TCRs occurred in many donors.

There are 16 residues in the CDR3. In germline, CDR1 is SGHRS, CDR2 YFSETQ. V was shortened by 4 bases and J by 4 bases, with 19 bases between the two germline ends. In the PCR, 60 Vbeta and 13 Jbeta primers were used. Sequenced by immunoSEQ multiplex PCR; TCRdb stores in-frame clones only, minus some. This sample yields approximately 250,000 clones, of which 85% are seen a single time; about 0.22% belongs to the top ten. To note about this clone: Its antigen remains unidentified.

The TCR sequence derives from a girl under 10 years old in good health and CMV-seronegative. Sequenced material: PBMCs. This chain connects TRBV5-1 to TRBJ2-3; D possibly corresponds to TRBD2 (5 bases). CDR3 loop: CASSLERLAQADTQYF. CDR3 DNA sequence: TGCGCCAGCAGCCTCGAGCGGCTAGCTCAGGCAGATACGCAGTATTTT.